The rows below give T cell receptor beta chains drawn from one sample of a study of early stage breast cancer tumors. The protocol was immunoSEQ multiplex PCR, while the TCRdb copy is restricted to in-frame clones and leaves out a portion. Counted here are approximately 7,900 clones, approximately 66% occurring once; the ten biggest clones make up around 7%. Sequencing was done on a sample of breast tumor tissue. These receptors were obtained from an older person with breast cancer. CDR3s leave out the opening cysteine and the closing phenylalanine or tryptophan. Fields, in order: D gene, V gene, clone size, J gene, CDR3 protein. The D gene is left open where the match is weak. Rows give clone size only sometimes, using once, few, many, or a class for an expanded clone.

D gene: TRBD2; V gene: TRBV11-2; clone size: .; J gene: TRBJ2-7; CDR3 protein: ASSLSGTSGGRSYEQY
D gene: .; V gene: TRBV5-1; clone size: .; J gene: TRBJ2-2; CDR3 protein: ASSLGQPGTGELF
D gene: TRBD1; V gene: TRBV7-9; clone size: .; J gene: TRBJ2-2; CDR3 protein: ASSFTGTGDTGELF
D gene: TRBD1; V gene: TRBV7-2; clone size: .; J gene: TRBJ2-7; CDR3 protein: ASSLNGQDFYEQY
D gene: .; V gene: TRBV15; clone size: .; J gene: TRBJ2-3; CDR3 protein: ATSREGGVGGDTQY
D gene: .; V gene: TRBV6-4; clone size: .; J gene: TRBJ1-1; CDR3 protein: ASSLTGNTEAF
D gene: TRBD1; V gene: TRBV19; clone size: .; J gene: TRBJ1-1; CDR3 protein: ASSIGTGVGTEAF
D gene: .; V gene: TRBV4-1; clone size: few; J gene: TRBJ1-2; CDR3 protein: ASSQLDGSYGYT
D gene: .; V gene: TRBV5-1; clone size: .; J gene: TRBJ2-3; CDR3 protein: ASSLVQGTDTQY
D gene: TRBD1; V gene: TRBV9; clone size: once; J gene: TRBJ1-5; CDR3 protein: ASSETGDPHQPQH
D gene: TRBD1; V gene: TRBV2; clone size: .; J gene: TRBJ2-2; CDR3 protein: ASTPRTGVNTGELF
D gene: TRBD2; V gene: TRBV5-6; clone size: .; J gene: TRBJ2-1; CDR3 protein: ASSLNRREAGGQF
D gene: .; V gene: TRBV11-2; clone size: .; J gene: TRBJ1-2; CDR3 protein: ASSLEAQTPRYT
D gene: TRBD2; V gene: TRBV29-1; clone size: .; J gene: TRBJ2-5; CDR3 protein: SVVNLAGGKETQY
D gene: TRBD1; V gene: TRBV7-9; clone size: once; J gene: TRBJ2-7; CDR3 protein: ASSVGGGYEQY
D gene: .; V gene: TRBV28; clone size: .; J gene: TRBJ1-2; CDR3 protein: ATGGSNYGYT
D gene: TRBD2; V gene: TRBV5-5; clone size: .; J gene: TRBJ2-7; CDR3 protein: ASSSTSGGGYEQY
D gene: .; V gene: TRBV6-5; clone size: .; J gene: TRBJ2-5; CDR3 protein: ASSYWGPGETQY
D gene: TRBD2; V gene: TRBV18; clone size: .; J gene: TRBJ2-3; CDR3 protein: ASSGTAGSTDTQY
D gene: .; V gene: TRBV7-7; clone size: .; J gene: TRBJ2-3; CDR3 protein: ASSPSAPPQITDTQY
D gene: .; V gene: TRBV5-1; clone size: .; J gene: TRBJ2-7; CDR3 protein: ASSLVFNRAREQY
D gene: .; V gene: TRBV28; clone size: few; J gene: TRBJ1-2; CDR3 protein: ASSFQGHGYT
D gene: TRBD1; V gene: TRBV6-5; clone size: few; J gene: TRBJ1-6; CDR3 protein: ATADRSNSPLH
D gene: .; V gene: TRBV10-3; clone size: .; J gene: TRBJ1-2; CDR3 protein: ASTGTPGYGYT
D gene: .; V gene: TRBV30; clone size: .; J gene: TRBJ1-2; CDR3 protein: AWRTGTSSRSGYT
D gene: TRBD2; V gene: TRBV4-3; clone size: few; J gene: TRBJ2-1; CDR3 protein: ASSQDWASGADEQF
D gene: .; V gene: TRBV7-2; clone size: few; J gene: TRBJ2-7; CDR3 protein: ASSLERAYEQY
D gene: TRBD1; V gene: TRBV7-9; clone size: .; J gene: TRBJ1-1; CDR3 protein: ASSLGTGSGNTEAF
D gene: .; V gene: TRBV6-6; clone size: .; J gene: TRBJ1-5; CDR3 protein: ASSFRQGSNQPQH
D gene: .; V gene: TRBV30; clone size: .; J gene: TRBJ2-1; CDR3 protein: AWSVWGDEQF
D gene: TRBD1; V gene: TRBV4-3; clone size: .; J gene: TRBJ2-7; CDR3 protein: ASSQDLVFQGEYEQY
D gene: TRBD2; V gene: TRBV5-6; clone size: .; J gene: TRBJ2-1; CDR3 protein: ASSFSGGPYNEQF
D gene: .; V gene: TRBV5-8; clone size: few; J gene: TRBJ1-2; CDR3 protein: ASSLSLGLGGYT